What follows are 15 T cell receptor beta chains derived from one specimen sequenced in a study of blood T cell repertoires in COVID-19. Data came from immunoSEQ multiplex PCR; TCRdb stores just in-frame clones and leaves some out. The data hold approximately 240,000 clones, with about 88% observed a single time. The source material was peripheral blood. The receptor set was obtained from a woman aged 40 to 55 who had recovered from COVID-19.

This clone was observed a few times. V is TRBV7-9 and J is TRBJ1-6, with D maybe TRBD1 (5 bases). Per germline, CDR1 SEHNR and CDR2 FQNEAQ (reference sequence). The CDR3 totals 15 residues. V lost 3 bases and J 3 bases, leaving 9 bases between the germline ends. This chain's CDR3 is CASSFGGFYNSPLHF. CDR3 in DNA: TGTGCCAGCAGCTTCGGGGGATTCTATAATTCACCCCTCCACTTT.

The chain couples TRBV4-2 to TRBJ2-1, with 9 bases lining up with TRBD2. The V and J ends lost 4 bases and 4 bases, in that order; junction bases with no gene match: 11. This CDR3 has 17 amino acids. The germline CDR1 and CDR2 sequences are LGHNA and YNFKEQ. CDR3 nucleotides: TGTGCCAGCAGCCGCGAAAGTGGAGCGGGGGGATACAATGAGCAGTTCTTC. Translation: CASSRESGAGGYNEQFF.

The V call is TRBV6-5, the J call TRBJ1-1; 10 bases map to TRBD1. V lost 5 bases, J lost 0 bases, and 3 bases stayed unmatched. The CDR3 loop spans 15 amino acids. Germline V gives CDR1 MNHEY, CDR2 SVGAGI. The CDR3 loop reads CASSTGQGLNTEAFF. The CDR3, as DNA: TGTGCCAGCAGTACGGGACAGGGGTTGAACACTGAAGCTTTCTTT.

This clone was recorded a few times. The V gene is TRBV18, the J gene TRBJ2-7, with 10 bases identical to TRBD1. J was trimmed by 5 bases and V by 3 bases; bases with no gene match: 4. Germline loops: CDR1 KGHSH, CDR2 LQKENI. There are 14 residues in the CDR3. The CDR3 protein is CASSPATGGNEQYF. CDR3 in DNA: TGTGCCAGCTCACCGGCGACAGGGGGCAACGAGCAGTACTTC.

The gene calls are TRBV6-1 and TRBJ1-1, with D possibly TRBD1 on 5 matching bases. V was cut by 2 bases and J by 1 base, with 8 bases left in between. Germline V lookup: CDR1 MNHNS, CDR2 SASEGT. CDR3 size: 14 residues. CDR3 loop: CASSEWQGNTEAFF. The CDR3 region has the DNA TGTGCCAGCAGTGAATGGCAGGGGAACACTGAAGCTTTCTTT.

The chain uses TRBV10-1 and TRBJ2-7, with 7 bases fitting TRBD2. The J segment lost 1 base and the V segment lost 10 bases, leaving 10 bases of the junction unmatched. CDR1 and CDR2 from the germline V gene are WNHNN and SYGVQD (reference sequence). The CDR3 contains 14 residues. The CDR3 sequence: CATVSGLVSYEQYF. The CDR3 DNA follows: TGCGCCACCGTTTCCGGACTAGTTTCCTACGAGCAGTACTTC.

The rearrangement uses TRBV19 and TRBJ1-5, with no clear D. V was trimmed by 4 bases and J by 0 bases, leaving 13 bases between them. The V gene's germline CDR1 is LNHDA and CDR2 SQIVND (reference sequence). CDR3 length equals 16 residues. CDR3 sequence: CASSTLSVYSNQPQHF. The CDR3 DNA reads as TGTGCCAGTAGTACTCTGTCGGTCTATAGCAATCAGCCCCAGCATTTT.

CDR3: CASSLNRGTQETQYF. The DNA of the CDR3 is TGTGCCAGCAGCTTAAATAGGGGGACACAAGAGACCCAGTACTTC. J is TRBJ2-5 and V is TRBV11-2, with D tentatively TRBD1 (6 bases). The CDR3 runs 15 residues. Per germline, CDR1 SGHAT and CDR2 FQNNGV. V lost 2 bases and J lost 2, with 12 bases in between.

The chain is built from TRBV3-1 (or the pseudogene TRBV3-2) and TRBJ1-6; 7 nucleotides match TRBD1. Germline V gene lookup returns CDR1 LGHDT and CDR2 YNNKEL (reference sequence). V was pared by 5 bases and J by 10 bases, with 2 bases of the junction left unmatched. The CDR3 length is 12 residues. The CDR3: CASSDRVSPLHF. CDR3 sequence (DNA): TGTGCCAGCAGCGACAGGGTATCACCCCTCCACTTT.

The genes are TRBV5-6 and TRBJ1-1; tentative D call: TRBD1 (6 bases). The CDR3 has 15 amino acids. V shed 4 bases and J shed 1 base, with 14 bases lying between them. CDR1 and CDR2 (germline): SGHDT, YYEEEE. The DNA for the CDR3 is TGTGCCAGCAGCCCAGGACAGTACTCGAACACTGAAGCTTTCTTT. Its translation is CASSPGQYSNTEAFF.

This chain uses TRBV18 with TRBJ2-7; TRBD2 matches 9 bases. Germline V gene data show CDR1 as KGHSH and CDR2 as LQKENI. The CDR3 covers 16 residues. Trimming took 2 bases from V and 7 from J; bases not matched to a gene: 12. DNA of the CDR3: TGTGCCAGCTCACCAGACTTCGCGGGGGGGACCAGGGAGCAGTACTTC. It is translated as CASSPDFAGGTREQYF.

CDR3 bases: TGTGCCAGCAGCCGGGACAGGGCGGCATCGGTCACTGAAGCTTTCTTT. Amino acids: CASSRDRAASVTEAFF. The chain couples TRBV7-2 to TRBJ1-1; 9 bases line up with TRBD1. Germline-derived CDR1 and CDR2 are SGHTA and FQGNSA. V shed 5 bases and J 4 bases; nucleotides not matched to a gene: 11. This CDR3 has 16 residues.

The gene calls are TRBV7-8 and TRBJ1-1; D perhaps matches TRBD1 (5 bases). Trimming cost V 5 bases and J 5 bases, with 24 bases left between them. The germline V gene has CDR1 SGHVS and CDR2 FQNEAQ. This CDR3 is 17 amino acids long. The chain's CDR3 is CASSLEYGPGRGTEAFF. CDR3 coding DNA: TGTGCCAGCAGCCTCGAATATGGTCCAGGGCGTGGGACTGAAGCTTTCTTT.

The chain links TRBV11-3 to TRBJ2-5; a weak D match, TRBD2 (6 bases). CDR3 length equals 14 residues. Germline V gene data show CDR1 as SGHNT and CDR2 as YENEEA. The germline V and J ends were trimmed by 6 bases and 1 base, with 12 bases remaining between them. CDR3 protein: CASRPRGPQETQYF. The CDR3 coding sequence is TGTGCCAGCAGGCCGCGGGGCCCCCAAGAGACCCAGTACTTC.

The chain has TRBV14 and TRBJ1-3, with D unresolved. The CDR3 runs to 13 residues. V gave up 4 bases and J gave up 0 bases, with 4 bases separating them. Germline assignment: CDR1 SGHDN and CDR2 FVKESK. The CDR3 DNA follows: TGTGCCAGCAGCCTATCCTCTGGAAACACCATATATTTT. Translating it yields CASSLSSGNTIYF. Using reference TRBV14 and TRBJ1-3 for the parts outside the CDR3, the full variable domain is EAGVTQFPSHSVIEKGQTVTLRCDPISGHDNLYWYRRVMGKEIKFLLHFVKESKQDESGMPNNRFLAERTGGTYSTLKVQPAELEDSGVYFCASSLSSGNTIYFGEGSWLTVV.